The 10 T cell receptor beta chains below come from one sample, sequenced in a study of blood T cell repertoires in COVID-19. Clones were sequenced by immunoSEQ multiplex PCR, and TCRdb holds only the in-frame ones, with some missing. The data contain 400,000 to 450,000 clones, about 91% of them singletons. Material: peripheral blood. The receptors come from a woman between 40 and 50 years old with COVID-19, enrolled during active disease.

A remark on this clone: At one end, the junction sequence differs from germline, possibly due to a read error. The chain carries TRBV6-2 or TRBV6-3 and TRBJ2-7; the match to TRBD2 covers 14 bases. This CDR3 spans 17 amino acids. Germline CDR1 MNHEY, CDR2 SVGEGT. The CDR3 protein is CASGYTGLAGVTYEQYF. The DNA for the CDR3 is TGTGCCAGCGGTTATACGGGACTAGCGGGGGTTACCTACGAGCAGTACTTC.

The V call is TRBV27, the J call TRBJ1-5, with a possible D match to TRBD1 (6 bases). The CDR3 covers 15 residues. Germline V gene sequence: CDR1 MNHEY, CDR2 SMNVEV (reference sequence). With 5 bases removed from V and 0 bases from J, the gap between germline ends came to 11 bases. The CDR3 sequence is CASSRTANSNQPQHF. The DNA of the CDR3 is TGTGCCAGCAGTAGGACAGCGAATAGCAATCAGCCCCAGCATTTT.

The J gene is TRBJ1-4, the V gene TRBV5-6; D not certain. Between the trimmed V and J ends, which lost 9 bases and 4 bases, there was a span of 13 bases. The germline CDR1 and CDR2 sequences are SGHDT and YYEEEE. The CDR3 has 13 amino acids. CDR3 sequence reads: CATSSGFNEKLFF. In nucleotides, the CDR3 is TGTGCCACCTCCAGCGGTTTTAATGAAAAACTGTTTTTT.

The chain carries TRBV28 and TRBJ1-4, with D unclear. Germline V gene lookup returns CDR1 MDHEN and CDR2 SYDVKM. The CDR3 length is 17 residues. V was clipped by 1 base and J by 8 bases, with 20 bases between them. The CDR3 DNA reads TGTGCCAGCAGTTTATCCTTCCCGGGGAGTCAGAGGGAAAAACTGTTTTTT. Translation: CASSLSFPGSQREKLFF.

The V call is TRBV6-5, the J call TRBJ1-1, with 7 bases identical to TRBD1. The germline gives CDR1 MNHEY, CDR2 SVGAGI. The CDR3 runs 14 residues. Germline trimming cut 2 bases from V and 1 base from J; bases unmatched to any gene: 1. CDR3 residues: CASSYGTENTEAFF. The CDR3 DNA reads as TGTGCCAGCAGTTACGGGACAGAGAACACTGAAGCTTTCTTT.

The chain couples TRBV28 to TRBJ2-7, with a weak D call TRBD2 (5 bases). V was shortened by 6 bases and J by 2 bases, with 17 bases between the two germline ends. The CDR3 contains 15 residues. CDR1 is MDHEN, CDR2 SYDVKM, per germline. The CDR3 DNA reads TGTGCCAGCAGCCCCGGACTCTTCAGCCCCTACGAGCAGTACTTC. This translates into CASSPGLFSPYEQYF.

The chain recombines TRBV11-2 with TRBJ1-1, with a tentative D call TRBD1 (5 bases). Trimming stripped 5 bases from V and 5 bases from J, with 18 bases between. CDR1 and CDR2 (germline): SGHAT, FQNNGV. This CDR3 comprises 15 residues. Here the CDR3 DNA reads TGTGCCAGCAGCCCCGGGACTGGGAAGAGGACTGAAGCTTTCTTT. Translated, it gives CASSPGTGKRTEAFF.

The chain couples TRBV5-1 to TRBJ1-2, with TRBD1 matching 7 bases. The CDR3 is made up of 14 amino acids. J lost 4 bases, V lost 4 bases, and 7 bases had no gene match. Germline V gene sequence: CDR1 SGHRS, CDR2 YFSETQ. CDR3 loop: CASSPAPGGYGYTF. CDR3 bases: TGCGCCAGCAGCCCGGCCCCAGGGGGCTATGGCTACACCTTC.

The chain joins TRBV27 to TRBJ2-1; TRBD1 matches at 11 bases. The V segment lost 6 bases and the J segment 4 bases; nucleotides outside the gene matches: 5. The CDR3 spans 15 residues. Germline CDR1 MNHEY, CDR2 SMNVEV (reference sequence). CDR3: CASRGDRGKYNEQFF. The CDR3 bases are TGTGCCAGCAGGGGGGACAGGGGGAAATACAATGAGCAGTTCTTC.

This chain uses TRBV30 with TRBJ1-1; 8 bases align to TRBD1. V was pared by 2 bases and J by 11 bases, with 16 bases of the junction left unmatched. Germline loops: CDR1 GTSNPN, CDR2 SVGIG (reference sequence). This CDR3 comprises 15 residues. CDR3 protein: CAWSPPGQAPDKAFF. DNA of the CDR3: TGTGCCTGGAGTCCCCCGGGACAGGCCCCCGACAAGGCTTTCTTT.